A selection of T cell receptor beta chains follows, all from one sample in a study of cytomegalovirus exposure and HLA in healthy donors. Only in-frame clones appear in the TCRdb table, and some are missing; sequencing was by immunoSEQ multiplex PCR. In the table there are around 120,000 clones, around 79% of which are singletons. Sequences were obtained from PBMCs. Receptor source: a middle-aged woman in good health and CMV-seronegative. Both conserved end residues are part of each CDR3. A D gene is named only where the DNA matches it firmly. The size of a clone is reported for some rows only, either as once, few or many, or as a class for expanded clones.

D: TRBD1; size: .; V: TRBV6-1; J: TRBJ1-1; DNA: TGTGCCAGCAGTGGACAGGGGGCCGGCACTGAAGCTTTCTTT; CDR3: CASSGQGAGTEAFF
D: TRBD2; size: .; V: TRBV27; J: TRBJ2-1; DNA: TGTGCCAGCAGTCGGAGTTGGCTAGCGGGTGGCTGGGGCAATGAGCAGTTCTTC; CDR3: CASSRSWLAGGWGNEQFF
D: TRBD1; size: .; V: TRBV7-2; J: TRBJ1-1; DNA: TGTGCCAGCAGCCAACAGGGGGTAGTCCTCCGATTT; CDR3: CASSQQGVVLRF
D: TRBD1; size: .; V: TRBV18; J: TRBJ1-5; DNA: TGTGCCAGCTCGCCACAGGGGGCTGATCAGCCCCAGCATTTT; CDR3: CASSPQGADQPQHF
D: TRBD1; size: .; V: TRBV13; J: TRBJ1-2; DNA: TGTGCCAGCAGCTCCGGGACAGGGCTTAGGAACTATGGCTACACCTTC; CDR3: CASSSGTGLRNYGYTF
D: TRBD1; size: few; V: TRBV6-5; J: TRBJ2-5; DNA: TGTGCCAGCAGAGGGACAGGGGGGGTTCGGGAGACCCAGTACTTC; CDR3: CASRGTGGVRETQYF
D: .; size: once; V: TRBV10-2; J: TRBJ2-2; DNA: TGCGCCAGCTATGGGCAGACAGGATCCGGGGAGCTGTTTTTT; CDR3: CASYGQTGSGELFF
D: .; size: .; V: TRBV18; J: TRBJ1-1; DNA: TGTGCCAGCTCGGCCGACAGCAACACTGAAGCTTTCTTT; CDR3: CASSADSNTEAFF
D: TRBD2; size: once; V: TRBV19; J: TRBJ2-1; DNA: TGTGCCAGTAGAACAACTAGCGGGGCGTACAATGAGCAGTTCTTC; CDR3: CASRTTSGAYNEQFF
D: TRBD2; size: .; V: TRBV7-2; J: TRBJ2-4; DNA: TGTGCCAGCAGCTTAGTGTCGGGAGGCCAGGGCCCCAACATTCAGTACTTC; CDR3: CASSLVSGGQGPNIQYF
D: .; size: few; V: TRBV7-3; J: TRBJ1-1; DNA: TGTGCCAGCAGCTTATCCAGTTACACTGAAGCTTTCTTT; CDR3: CASSLSSYTEAFF
D: .; size: once; V: TRBV18; J: TRBJ2-7; DNA: TGTGCCAGCTCACCTAATACCTACGAGCAGTACTTC; CDR3: CASSPNTYEQYF
D: TRBD1; size: once; V: TRBV4-1; J: TRBJ1-1; DNA: TGCGCCAGCAGCCCCAAGGGGGACAGGGGAGTGCACACTGAAGCTTTCTTT; CDR3: CASSPKGDRGVHTEAFF
D: TRBD1; size: few; V: TRBV11-2; J: TRBJ1-3; DNA: TGTGCCAGCAGCTTTCGACAGGGGGCGAGGGGAAACACCATATATTTT; CDR3: CASSFRQGARGNTIYF
D: .; size: .; V: TRBV7-9; J: TRBJ2-5; DNA: TGTGCCAGCAGCTTACCGTACAGGCAAGCCCAAGAGACCCAGTACTTC; CDR3: CASSLPYRQAQETQYF
D: .; size: .; V: TRBV5-1; J: TRBJ2-1; DNA: TGCGCCAGCAGCACACAGGAATCCTACAATGAGCAGTTCTTC; CDR3: CASSTQESYNEQFF
D: .; size: .; V: TRBV6-6; J: TRBJ2-7; DNA: TGTGCCAGCAGTTACTCGGGCAACTCCTACGAGCAGTACTTC; CDR3: CASSYSGNSYEQYF
D: TRBD1; size: .; V: TRBV28; J: TRBJ1-2; DNA: TGTGCCAGCAGTTTCTCCCCCCTAGGACAGGCGTATGGCTACACCTTC; CDR3: CASSFSPLGQAYGYTF
D: .; size: once; V: TRBV9; J: TRBJ1-5; DNA: TGTGCCAGCAGCGACGGACCCGAGGGGGATCAGCCCCAGCATTTT; CDR3: CASSDGPEGDQPQHF
D: .; size: .; V: TRBV15; J: TRBJ2-7; DNA: TGTGCCACCAGCAGGGTTGGGCAGGCCTACGAGCAGTACTTC; CDR3: CATSRVGQAYEQYF
D: .; size: few; V: TRBV7-2; J: TRBJ1-2; DNA: TGTGCCAGCAGCTTGGACAGAAGTAACTATGGCTACACCTTC; CDR3: CASSLDRSNYGYTF
D: TRBD2; size: .; V: TRBV5-6; J: TRBJ2-7; DNA: TGTGCCAGCAGCGATGTAGCGGGAGGGCCCCTCTACGAGCAGTACTTC; CDR3: CASSDVAGGPLYEQYF
D: .; size: few; V: TRBV7-2; J: TRBJ2-2; DNA: TGTGCCAGCAGCGCCTGGACTGTCCAAGCTAACACCGGGGAGCTGTTTTTT; CDR3: CASSAWTVQANTGELFF
D: .; size: .; V: TRBV11-2; J: TRBJ2-7; DNA: TGTGCCAGCAGCTTAGAGTTGGGCTCCGAGCAGTACTTC; CDR3: CASSLELGSEQYF
D: .; size: .; V: TRBV7-9; J: TRBJ1-1; DNA: TGTGCCAGCAGCTTAGTGGCGGGAAGCACTGAAGCTTTCTTT; CDR3: CASSLVAGSTEAFF
D: TRBD1; size: .; V: TRBV27; J: TRBJ2-3; DNA: TGTGCCAGCAGTTGGGGCCTGAGGGGGCTCGTCACAGATACGCAGTATTTT; CDR3: CASSWGLRGLVTDTQYF
D: .; size: .; V: TRBV27; J: TRBJ2-7; DNA: TGTGCCAGCAGTTTATCGCGCAGAAACTACGAGCAGTACTTC; CDR3: CASSLSRRNYEQYF
D: .; size: few; V: TRBV7-9; J: TRBJ2-3; DNA: TGTGCCAGCAGCCACCTCAGTCGGGGAGATACGCAGTATTTT; CDR3: CASSHLSRGDTQYF
D: TRBD2; size: .; V: TRBV7-2; J: TRBJ2-5; DNA: TGTGCCAGCAGCTTAGGAGCGGGGGGAGAGACCCAGTACTTC; CDR3: CASSLGAGGETQYF
D: TRBD1; size: .; V: TRBV28; J: TRBJ2-4; DNA: TGTGCCAGCAGTTCCAGACAGGGGAGCCGGGCCAAAAACATTCAGTACTTC; CDR3: CASSSRQGSRAKNIQYF
D: .; size: .; V: TRBV4-2; J: TRBJ2-5; DNA: TGTGCCAGCAGCCAAGATGTCGCGGGGATGGTCCAGACCCAGTACTTC; CDR3: CASSQDVAGMVQTQYF
D: TRBD1; size: .; V: TRBV19; J: TRBJ2-2; DNA: TGTGCCAGTAGCCTAGGTATCAGAATTCGGGACAGGGCTAACGAGGGGCCCGGGGAGCTGTTTTTT; CDR3: CASSLGIRIRDRANEGPGELFF
D: .; size: .; V: TRBV5-4; J: TRBJ1-5; DNA: TGTGCCAGCAGCTACTATACAGGAGGGGCGAATCAGCCCCAGCATTTT; CDR3: CASSYYTGGANQPQHF
D: .; size: .; V: TRBV6-1; J: TRBJ1-5; DNA: TGTGCCAGCAGTGTTCGGGGAGGGTCGGGGGGACAGCCCCAGCATTTT; CDR3: CASSVRGGSGGQPQHF
D: TRBD2; size: few; V: TRBV27; J: TRBJ2-1; DNA: TGTGCCAGCAGTTTTAACGGGAGGGCCTTATACAATGAGCAGTTCTTC; CDR3: CASSFNGRALYNEQFF
D: .; size: .; V: TRBV10-3; J: TRBJ2-3; DNA: TGTGCCGCTGGACTACCATTCACAGATACGCAGTATTTT; CDR3: CAAGLPFTDTQYF
D: .; size: few; V: TRBV6-5; J: TRBJ2-2; DNA: TGTGCCAGCAGTTACCTAGACAGGACCGGGGAGCTGTTTTTT; CDR3: CASSYLDRTGELFF
D: .; size: .; V: TRBV9; J: TRBJ1-3; DNA: TGTGCCAGCAGCGTCCATCCTAGCGTCAACACCATATATTTT; CDR3: CASSVHPSVNTIYF
D: TRBD1; size: .; V: TRBV18; J: TRBJ1-1; DNA: TGTGCCAGCTCACCACCCCTGACAGGGGTGAACACTGAAGCTTTCTTT; CDR3: CASSPPLTGVNTEAFF
D: .; size: .; V: TRBV27; J: TRBJ2-3; DNA: TGTGCCAGCAGTATCACTAGCACAGATACGCAGTATTTT; CDR3: CASSITSTDTQYF
D: TRBD1; size: .; V: TRBV19; J: TRBJ2-3; DNA: TGTGCCAGCAGGGACAGGGCCACGGATACGCAGTATTTT; CDR3: CASRDRATDTQYF
D: .; size: .; V: TRBV13; J: TRBJ2-7; DNA: TGTGCCAGCAGCTCGCGAGACGAGCAGTACTTC; CDR3: CASSSRDEQYF
D: .; size: .; V: TRBV5-6; J: TRBJ2-7; DNA: TGTGCCAGCAGCTTGAGCGCAGCAAACTCCTACGAGCAGTACTTC; CDR3: CASSLSAANSYEQYF
D: .; size: .; V: TRBV18; J: TRBJ1-4; DNA: TGTGCCAGCGCCCGAGCAACTAATGAAAAACTGTTTTTT; CDR3: CASARATNEKLFF
D: .; size: once; V: TRBV6-5; J: TRBJ2-1; DNA: TGTGCCAGCAGTTACTCGAATTGCGTTTTCTTC; CDR3: CASSYSNCVFF
D: TRBD1; size: .; V: TRBV6-5; J: TRBJ2-7; DNA: TGTGCCAGCAGTTACGGACAGGACCCGACTTACGAGCAGTACTTC; CDR3: CASSYGQDPTYEQYF
D: TRBD2; size: .; V: TRBV6-1; J: TRBJ2-7; DNA: TGTGCCAGCAATAGCGGGAGGGTCGGGTACGAGCAGTACTTC; CDR3: CASNSGRVGYEQYF